Following are 5 T cell receptor beta chains from one sample sequenced in a study of CD8+ T cells in alopecia areata. As for treatment: oral pan-JAK inhibitor, 5-10 mg twice daily. cDNA serving as the sequencing template came from extracted, reverse transcribed RNA. Using immunoSEQ multiplex PCR, the repertoire was profiled, and TCRdb retains in-frame clones only, with some absent. The sample lists about 190,000 clones, around 56% occurring once. Sequenced material: CD4+ T cells sorted from blood, taken at week 4, from a patient treated with tofacitinib. The receptors derive from a human donor with alopecia areata.

This clone was seen ten or more times. The V gene is TRBV18, the J gene TRBJ2-2; D is unclear. V was pared by 4 bases and J by 3 bases, with 3 bases between. Germline V CDR1 and CDR2: KGHSH, LQKENI. The CDR3 loop spans 12 amino acids. The CDR3 protein is CASSQDTGELFF. The CDR3 coding sequence is TGTGCCAGCTCACAGGACACCGGGGAGCTGTTTTTT.

This clone came up a few times. V gene TRBV19 combines with J gene TRBJ2-3; 12 bases agree with TRBD2. The CDR3 has 15 amino acids. J lost 4 bases, V lost 6 bases, and 5 bases had no gene match. Germline V lookup: CDR1 LNHDA, CDR2 SQIVND (reference sequence). CDR3 residues: CASRRTSGISDTQYF. Here the CDR3 DNA reads TGTGCCAGTAGGAGGACTAGCGGGATCTCAGATACGCAGTATTTT. The full variable domain, with the rest looked up from reference TRBV19 and TRBJ2-3, is DGGITQSPKYLFRKEGQNVTLSCEQNLNHDAMYWYRQDPGQGLRLIYYSQIVNDFQKGDIAEGYSVSREKKESFPLTVTSAQKNPTAFYLCASRRTSGISDTQYFGPGTRLTVL.

This chain joins TRBV29-1 and TRBJ1-4; D is undetermined. CDR1 SQVTM and CDR2 ANQGSEA come from the germline V gene. V lost 7 bases, J lost 8 bases, and 14 bases lay in between. The CDR3 contains 12 residues. The CDR3, as DNA: TGCAGCGCCGGGGTGACCGGGGAAAAACTGTTTTTT. As protein: CSAGVTGEKLFF.

This rearrangement joins TRBV4-2 to TRBJ1-2; tentatively, D is TRBD1 (5 bases). The V end lost 0 bases, the J end lost 1 base, and 6 bases lay between the germline ends. The CDR3 length is 14 residues. Germline CDR1 and CDR2: LGHNA and YNFKEQ. Here the CDR3 reads CASSQDQGNYGYTF. CDR3 nucleotide sequence: TGTGCCAGCAGCCAAGATCAGGGTAACTATGGCTACACCTTC.

This chain connects TRBV7-2 to TRBJ2-5; D is unclear. Trimming cost V 0 bases and J 5 bases, with 13 bases left between them. In germline, CDR1 is SGHTA, CDR2 FQGNSA. The CDR3 length is 15 residues. DNA of the CDR3: TGTGCCAGCAGCTTAGCCCCCCAGCGCGAGGAGACCCAGTACTTC. It yields the protein CASSLAPQREETQYF.